Sequencing of this T cell receptor beta chain was carried out in a study of blood T cell repertoires in COVID-19. Study-level background: Samples came from the United States, Italy and Spain, spanning acute and convalescent COVID-19. Sample material is recorded as cDNA or gDNA derived from T cells, B-cell-depleted T cells, or PBMCs.

How the authors handled the data: Cell counts per sample came from amplifying reference gene primers. TCRdb keeps only in-frame clones here, not all; method: immunoSEQ multiplex PCR. The DNA was the basis for D and trimming; V, J and clone size are from that table. Among over 90,000 clones listed, over 75% were seen once. The CDR3 consists of 16 residues. V was trimmed by 4 bases and J by 2 bases, leaving 17 bases between them. The germline CDR1 and CDR2 sequences are LGHDT and YNNKEL (reference sequence). Sequencing used peripheral blood. The clonotype comes from a human donor in a cohort sampled during active COVID-19. This chain connects TRBV3-1 (or the pseudogene TRBV3-2) to TRBJ2-5, with D tentatively TRBD2 (6 bases). The CDR3 nucleotides are TGTGCCAGCAGCCGGCCCCTGACTAGTTCACAAGAGACCCAGTACTTC. It yields the protein CASSRPLTSSQETQYF.